This TCR beta chain stems from a study of cytomegalovirus exposure and HLA in healthy donors. A note on this clone: The antigen is not known.

With 4 bases clipped from V and 5 bases from J, the junction kept 8 bases outside the gene matches. The CDR3 runs to 14 residues. Germline CDR1 reads GTSNPN; CDR2 reads SVGIG (reference sequence). Study-wide results and caveats: The listing of roughly 160 TCR beta chains classed them as cytomegalovirus-associated.

PCR involved 60 Vbeta and 13 Jbeta primers. Here immunoSEQ multiplex PCR was the method, and the copy in TCRdb shows in-frame clones only, minus some. The sample has about 89,000 clones; roughly three quarters are singletons. The chain has TRBV30 and TRBJ2-3, with 8 bases matching TRBD1. The sequenced sample consisted of PBMCs. The receptor was isolated from a male donor in good health and CMV-seronegative. The CDR3 loop reads CAWTTGASRDTQYF. Written as DNA, the CDR3 is TGTGCCTGGACGACAGGGGCAAGTAGAGATACGCAGTATTTT.